The 17 T cell receptor beta chains below were found in one sample sequenced in a study of graft-versus-host responses after intestinal transplantation. Repertoires were generated with immunoSEQ multiplex PCR, while TCRdb's copy carries only in-frame clones and drops some. The sample records 43,000 or so clones, about 95% being singletons. Sequencing was performed on PBMCs, taken 335 days after intestinal transplant. The receptors originated from a human patient who received an intestinal transplant, so some T cells may come from the graft donor.

The rearrangement uses TRBV19 and TRBJ2-7; TRBD2 might be the D (5 bases). The CDR3 contains 14 residues. V lost 5 bases to trimming and J lost 2 bases, with 13 bases between them. The germline V gene has CDR1 LNHDA and CDR2 SQIVND (reference sequence). CDR3 in DNA: TGTGCCAGTAGTGACCCCGGGATGACCTACGAGCAGTACTTC. Amino acids: CASSDPGMTYEQYF.

The chain has TRBV7-9 and TRBJ2-5, with D maybe TRBD2 (5 bases). The CDR3 spans 16 residues. CDR1 is SEHNR and CDR2 is FQNEAQ in the germline V gene (reference sequence). V lost 1 base, J lost 2 bases, and 14 bases lay in between. In DNA form, the CDR3 reads TGTGCCAGCAGCTTAGGGTCGGGTGGAGGTCAAGAGACCCAGTACTTC. Translating it yields CASSLGSGGGQETQYF.

The rearrangement uses TRBV28 and TRBJ2-1, with D perhaps matching TRBD2 (5 bases). V was trimmed by 11 bases and J by 3 bases, leaving 17 bases between them. Looked up from germline, CDR1 is MDHEN and CDR2 is SYDVKM. There are 14 residues in the CDR3. The CDR3 region has the DNA TGTGCCGTAACCGGTCCCGGGAACTACAATGAGCAGTTCTTC. Translating gives CAVTGPGNYNEQFF.

The table lists this clone with a few counts. The rearrangement joins TRBV9 to TRBJ1-2; the D gene is possibly TRBD1 (5 bases). In germline, CDR1 is SGDLS, CDR2 YYNGEE. This CDR3 is built from 13 residues. Trimming left V 0 bases short and J 8 bases short, with 11 bases between. The CDR3 sequence is CASSVGGLGGYTF. The CDR3 DNA follows: TGTGCCAGCAGCGTAGGGGGCCTAGGGGGCTACACCTTC.

The table lists this clone with a count of one. The chain has TRBV5-4 and TRBJ2-1; 7 bases fit TRBD2. Losses at the gene ends were 4 bases for V and 2 bases for J; bases not matched to a gene: 3. Germline CDR1 is SGHNT and CDR2 is YYREEE (reference sequence). The length of the CDR3 is 14 residues. In nucleotides, the CDR3 is TGTGCCAGCAGCGCGGGAGACCCCTACAATGAGCAGTTCTTC. Translated, it gives CASSAGDPYNEQFF. Full variable domain (remainder filled in from reference TRBV5-4 and TRBJ2-1): ETGVTQSPTHLIKTRGQQVTLRCSSQSGHNTVSWYQQALGQGPQFIFQYYREEENGRGNFPPRFSGLQFPNYSSELNVNALELDDSALYLCASSAGDPYNEQFFGPGTRLTVL.

With regard to this clone: The sample carries other DNA sequences with the same CDR3. The chain uses TRBV28 and TRBJ1-5, with no clear D. V dropped 6 bases and J dropped 0 bases, with 3 bases sitting between them. This CDR3 region has 12 residues. CDR1 and CDR2 from the germline V gene are MDHEN and SYDVKM. This CDR3 is CASRPSNQPQHF. The CDR3 bases are TGTGCCAGCAGACCTAGCAATCAGCCCCAGCATTTT.

The J gene is TRBJ1-1, the V gene TRBV29-1; D ambiguous. V was trimmed by 3 bases and J by 0 bases, leaving 8 bases between them. This CDR3 is 13 amino acids long. Germline CDR1 reads SQVTM; CDR2 reads ANQGSEA. For the CDR3, the DNA is TGCAGCGTTGAGGGCAGGTTGAACACTGAAGCTTTCTTT. Protein sequence: CSVEGRLNTEAFF.

This rearrangement joins TRBV5-6 to TRBJ1-2; maybe TRBD1 (5 bases). CDR3 length: 14 residues. Germline V gene sequence: CDR1 SGHDT, CDR2 YYEEEE. V was cut by 2 bases and J by 3 bases, with 11 bases left in between. The CDR3 DNA reads as TGTGCCAGCAGCTTTAGGCAGGGATACTATGGCTACACCTTC. As protein: CASSFRQGYYGYTF.

This chain uses TRBV7-9 with TRBJ2-2; 8 bases are shared with TRBD2. The CDR3 is 16 amino acids. J lost 7 bases, V lost 5 bases, and 12 bases had no gene match. Germline assignment: CDR1 SEHNR and CDR2 FQNEAQ (reference sequence). DNA for the CDR3: TGTGCCAGCAGCCCCGACGGTCGCGGGGGGAGCGGGGAGCTGTTTTTT. It yields the protein CASSPDGRGGSGELFF.

The rearrangement uses TRBV6-6 and TRBJ2-5, with unresolved D. The end of the DNA aligns better with TRBJ2-7, so the J call may be wrong. The CDR3 has 13 amino acids. Germline-derived CDR1 and CDR2 are MNHNY and SVGAGI (reference sequence). DNA for the CDR3: TGTGCCAGCAATCACGGACCGACGTTCGAGCAGTACTTC. The encoded protein is CASNHGPTFEQYF.

The CDR3 DNA reads TGTGCCAGCAGCCTACCTAACAGGGGTGGGGAAGACGGCTACACCTTC. This codes for CASSLPNRGGEDGYTF. V and J are TRBV5-4 and TRBJ1-2; 7 nucleotides match TRBD1. CDR3 length equals 16 residues. The germline gives CDR1 SGHNT, CDR2 YYREEE (reference sequence). With V trimmed by 4 bases and J by 8 bases, 17 bases remained unmatched.

The rearrangement joins TRBV5-4 to TRBJ2-1, with D perhaps being TRBD1 or TRBD2 (5 bases each). The V gene's germline CDR1 is SGHNT and CDR2 YYREEE (reference sequence). V was clipped by 4 bases and J by 7 bases, with 18 bases between them. The CDR3 is made up of 15 amino acids. CDR3 loop: CASSLLGPFKNEQFF. CDR3 bases: TGTGCCAGCAGCCTCCTGGGACCCTTCAAGAATGAGCAGTTCTTC.

The chain combines TRBV5-1 with TRBJ1-1, with 7 positions matching TRBD1. J lost 3 bases, V lost 4 bases, and 6 bases had no gene match. Germline V gene data show CDR1 as SGHRS and CDR2 as YFSETQ. This CDR3 has 14 residues. In nucleotides, the CDR3 is TGCGCCAGCAGCATACAGGGGATCGACACTGAAGCTTTCTTT. Protein: CASSIQGIDTEAFF.

The chain carries TRBV10-1 and TRBJ1-6; TRBD1 aligns across 10 bases. The CDR3 is made up of 14 amino acids. CDR1 WNHNN and CDR2 SYGVQD come from the germline V gene (reference sequence). The V gene end was trimmed by 5 bases and the J gene end by 9 bases; junction bases not matched to a gene: 4. CDR3 loop: CASSSGTGVSPLHF. The CDR3 nucleotides are TGCGCCAGCAGTTCCGGGACAGGGGTTTCACCCCTCCACTTT.

The J gene is TRBJ2-1, the V gene TRBV5-1; 8 bases map to TRBD1. This CDR3 has 16 residues. J was trimmed by 3 bases and V by 5 bases; bases with no gene match: 10. Germline CDR1 SGHRS, CDR2 YFSETQ. The CDR3 DNA reads TGCGCCAGCAGTGGCTATGCGACAGGGGACTACAATGAGCAGTTCTTC. Its protein is CASSGYATGDYNEQFF.

The chain joins TRBV27 to TRBJ1-1, with D possibly matching TRBD1 (5 bases). Per the germline V gene, CDR1 is MNHEY and CDR2 is SMNVEV (reference sequence). The CDR3 runs to 14 residues. Trimming left V 2 bases short and J 1 base short, with 8 bases between. CDR3 protein: CASSLTGPNTEAFF. The CDR3 DNA sequence: TGTGCCAGCAGTTTAACAGGCCCGAACACTGAAGCTTTCTTT.

The rearrangement uses TRBV28 and TRBJ2-7; either TRBD1 or TRBD2 may fit D (7 bases each). V lost 6 bases to trimming and J lost 0 bases, with 15 bases between them. This CDR3 comprises 15 residues. In germline, CDR1 is MDHEN, CDR2 SYDVKM. The CDR3 reads CASRKAGGDSYEQYF. Written as DNA, the CDR3 is TGTGCCAGCAGGAAGGCAGGGGGGGACTCCTACGAGCAGTACTTC.